The next 11 T cell receptor beta chains were all read from a single sample in a study of blood T cell repertoires in COVID-19. TCRdb's copy holds only in-frame clones and misses some; the assay was immunoSEQ multiplex PCR. The table lists 110,000 or so clones, approximately 83% of them singletons. The sample consisted of peripheral blood. The receptors derive from a man aged 45-65 years with acute or convalescent COVID-19.

This clone was found once. The rearrangement links TRBV29-1 to TRBJ1-2; 8 nucleotides agree with TRBD1. Germline assignment: CDR1 SQVTM and CDR2 ANQGSEA. The V segment lost 4 bases and the J segment 6 bases; nucleotides outside the gene matches: 7. The CDR3 has 13 amino acids. CDR3 sequence reads: CSVVDREVHGYTF. CDR3 DNA sequence: TGCAGCGTTGTGGACAGGGAAGTACATGGCTACACCTTC.

This sequence joins TRBV30 and TRBJ1-6; D is unresolved. Per germline, CDR1 GTSNPN and CDR2 SVGIG (reference sequence). This CDR3 region has 16 residues. V gave up 3 bases and J gave up 0 bases, with 12 bases separating them. CDR3 sequence (DNA): TGTGCCTGGAGGGTACACACAAGCTCCTATAATTCACCCCTCCACTTT. Translating gives CAWRVHTSSYNSPLHF.

The CDR3 reads CASSFDRRPGYEQYF. In DNA form, the CDR3 reads TGTGCCAGCAGCTTCGACAGGCGACCGGGATACGAGCAGTACTTC. The chain recombines TRBV7-6 with TRBJ2-7; D possibly corresponds to TRBD1 (6 bases). The length of the CDR3 is 15 residues. V was pared by 3 bases and J by 4 bases, with 16 bases between. The germline gives CDR1 SGHVS, CDR2 FNYEAQ.

This rearrangement joins TRBV20-1 to TRBJ2-7; 9 nucleotides align to TRBD1. This CDR3 comprises 13 residues. The ends lost 3 bases at V and 4 bases at J; junction bases unmatched: 4. CDR1 is DFQATT and CDR2 is SNEGSKA in the germline V gene (reference sequence). This CDR3 is CSASPGQGYEQYF. The CDR3, as DNA: TGCAGTGCTAGTCCGGGACAGGGTTACGAGCAGTACTTC.

The genes are TRBV15 and TRBJ2-3, with 8 nucleotides matching TRBD2. With V trimmed by 0 bases and J by 5 bases, 7 bases remained unmatched. Germline V CDR1 and CDR2: LNHNV, YYDKDF (reference sequence). The CDR3 has 16 residues. CDR3 sequence reads: CATSRDSLLAGDTQYF. The CDR3 nucleotides are TGTGCCACCAGCAGAGATTCCCTGCTAGCGGGAGATACGCAGTATTTT.

The chain is built from TRBV24-1 and TRBJ2-3; 7 bases fit TRBD1. The J segment lost 3 bases and the V segment lost 12 bases, leaving 5 bases of the junction unmatched. The CDR3 is made up of 12 amino acids. The germline gives CDR1 KGHDR, CDR2 SFDVKD. The CDR3 DNA reads TGTGCCTCCTCACAGGGGACAGATACGCAGTATTTT. Its translation is CASSQGTDTQYF.

CDR3 region: CASSLGGTGGNYGYTF. The CDR3 nucleotides are TGCGCCAGCAGCTTGGGCGGGACAGGGGGGAACTATGGCTACACCTTC. The chain combines TRBV5-1 with TRBJ1-2; 11 bases fit TRBD1. The V and J ends lost 0 bases and 2 bases, in that order; junction bases with no gene match: 3. Germline CDR1 SGHRS, CDR2 YFSETQ. The CDR3 is made up of 16 amino acids.

The gene calls are TRBV5-1 and TRBJ1-6; weak D call: TRBD1 (6 bases). The CDR3 has 12 amino acids. Germline CDR1 SGHRS, CDR2 YFSETQ. Trimming left V 4 bases short and J 7 bases short, with 6 bases between. The CDR3 spells CASSRGNSPLHF. In DNA, the CDR3 is TGCGCCAGCAGCAGGGGGAATTCACCCCTCCACTTT.

The chain combines TRBV19 with TRBJ2-2; D perhaps matches TRBD1 (8 bases). Germline CDR1 and CDR2: LNHDA and SQIVND (reference sequence). CDR3 length: 14 residues. With 4 bases removed from V and 6 bases from J, the gap between germline ends came to 12 bases. The CDR3 loop is CASSTQGGPGELFF. The CDR3 DNA is TGTGCCAGTAGTACACAGGGGGGGCCCGGGGAGCTGTTTTTT. Full variable domain (rest looked up from reference TRBV19 and TRBJ2-2): DGGITQSPKYLFRKEGQNVTLSCEQNLNHDAMYWYRQDPGQGLRLIYYSQIVNDFQKGDIAEGYSVSREKKESFPLTVTSAQKNPTAFYLCASSTQGGPGELFFGEGSRLTVL.

The CDR3 region is CASSAGFGDEQFF. The CDR3 region has the DNA TGTGCCAGCAGCGCAGGGTTCGGTGATGAGCAGTTCTTC. The V and J genes are TRBV11-2 and TRBJ2-1; maybe TRBD1 (5 bases). Germline CDR1 reads SGHAT; CDR2 reads FQNNGV. The CDR3 has 13 residues. Trimming took off 5 bases at V and 8 bases at J, with 13 bases between the two ends.

This chain joins TRBV3-1 (or the pseudogene TRBV3-2) and TRBJ2-3; perhaps TRBD2 as D (5 bases). Trimming cost V 0 bases and J 2 bases, with 9 bases left between them. The V gene's germline CDR1 is LGHDT and CDR2 YNNKEL (reference sequence). The CDR3 is 15 amino acids. This CDR3 reads CASSQDSDYTDTQYF. The CDR3 DNA follows: TGTGCCAGCAGCCAAGATTCCGACTACACAGATACGCAGTATTTT.